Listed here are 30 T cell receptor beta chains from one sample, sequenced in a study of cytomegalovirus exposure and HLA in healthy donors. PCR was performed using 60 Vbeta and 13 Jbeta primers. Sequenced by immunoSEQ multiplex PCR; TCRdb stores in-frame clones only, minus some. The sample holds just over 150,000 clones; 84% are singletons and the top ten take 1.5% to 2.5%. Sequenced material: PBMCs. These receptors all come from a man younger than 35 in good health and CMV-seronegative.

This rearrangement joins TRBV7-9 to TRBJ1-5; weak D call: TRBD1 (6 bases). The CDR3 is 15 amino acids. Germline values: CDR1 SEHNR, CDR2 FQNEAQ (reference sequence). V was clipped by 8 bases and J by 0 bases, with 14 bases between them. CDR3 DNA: TGTGCCAGCTCTTCCCAGGGGCATAGCAATCAGCCCCAGCATTTT. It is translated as CASSSQGHSNQPQHF. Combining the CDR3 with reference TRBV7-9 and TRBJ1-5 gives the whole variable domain DTGVSQNPRHKITKRGQNVTFRCDPISEHNRLYWYRQTLGQGPEFLTYFQNEAQLEKSRLLSDRFSAERPKGSFSTLEIQRTEQGDSAMYLCASSSQGHSNQPQHFGDGTRLSIL.

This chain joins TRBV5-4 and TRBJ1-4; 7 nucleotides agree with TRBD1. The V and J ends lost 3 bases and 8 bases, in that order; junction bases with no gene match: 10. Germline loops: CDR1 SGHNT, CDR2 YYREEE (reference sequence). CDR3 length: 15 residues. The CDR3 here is CASSSQGGTPEKLFF. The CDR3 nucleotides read TGTGCCAGCAGCTCGCAGGGGGGAACCCCCGAAAAACTGTTTTTT.

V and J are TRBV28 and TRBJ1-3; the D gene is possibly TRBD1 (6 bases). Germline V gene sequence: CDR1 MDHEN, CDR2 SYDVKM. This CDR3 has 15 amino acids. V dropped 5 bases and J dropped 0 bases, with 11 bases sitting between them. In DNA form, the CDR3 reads TGTGCCAGCAGTCCGGACAGTTCCTCTGGAAACACCATATATTTT. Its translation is CASSPDSSSGNTIYF.

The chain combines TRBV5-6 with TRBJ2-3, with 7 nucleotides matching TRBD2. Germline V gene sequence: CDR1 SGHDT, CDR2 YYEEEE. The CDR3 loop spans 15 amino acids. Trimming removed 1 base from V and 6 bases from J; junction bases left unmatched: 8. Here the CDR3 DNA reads TGTGCCAGCAGCTTGATACGGCGGGAGTGGGATACGCAGTATTTT. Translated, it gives CASSLIRREWDTQYF.

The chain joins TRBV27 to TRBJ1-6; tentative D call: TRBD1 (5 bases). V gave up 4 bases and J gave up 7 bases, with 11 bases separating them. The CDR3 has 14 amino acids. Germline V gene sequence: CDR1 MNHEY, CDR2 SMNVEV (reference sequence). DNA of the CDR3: TGTGCCAGCAGTTCGTCAGGGCGGAATTCACCCCTCCACTTT. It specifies CASSSSGRNSPLHF.

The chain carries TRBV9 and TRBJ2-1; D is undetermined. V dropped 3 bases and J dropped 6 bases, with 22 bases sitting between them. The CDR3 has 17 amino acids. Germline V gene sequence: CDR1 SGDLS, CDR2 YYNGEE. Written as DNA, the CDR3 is TGTGCCAGCAGCGCTTTCGACGTCCGAGGATTCAGCAATGAGCAGTTCTTC. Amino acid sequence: CASSAFDVRGFSNEQFF.

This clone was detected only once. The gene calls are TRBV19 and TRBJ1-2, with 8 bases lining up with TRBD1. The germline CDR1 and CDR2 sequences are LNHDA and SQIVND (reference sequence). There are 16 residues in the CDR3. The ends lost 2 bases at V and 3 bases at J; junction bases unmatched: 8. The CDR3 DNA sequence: TGTGCCAGTAGTATACCGGAATTGGGACAGGACTATGGCTACACCTTC. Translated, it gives CASSIPELGQDYGYTF. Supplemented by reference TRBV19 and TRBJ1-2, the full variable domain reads DGGITQSPKYLFRKEGQNVTLSCEQNLNHDAMYWYRQDPGQGLRLIYYSQIVNDFQKGDIAEGYSVSREKKESFPLTVTSAQKNPTAFYLCASSIPELGQDYGYTFGSGTRLTVV.

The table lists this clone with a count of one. CDR3 loop: CASSQTGGAYYEQYF. CDR3 bases: TGTGCCAGCAGCCAGACAGGGGGCGCGTACTACGAGCAGTACTTC. This chain uses TRBV7-9 with TRBJ2-7; TRBD1 matches at 10 bases. The ends lost 5 bases at V and 3 bases at J; junction bases unmatched: 7. This CDR3 contains 15 residues. Germline V lookup: CDR1 SEHNR, CDR2 FQNEAQ (reference sequence).

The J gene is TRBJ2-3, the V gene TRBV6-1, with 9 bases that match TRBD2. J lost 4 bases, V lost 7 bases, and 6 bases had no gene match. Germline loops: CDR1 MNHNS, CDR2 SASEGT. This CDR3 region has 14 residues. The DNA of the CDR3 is TGTGCCAGCAAAAGGCGGGGGGGTCCAGATACGCAGTATTTT. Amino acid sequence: CASKRRGGPDTQYF.

The CDR3 reads CASLGTSGKETQYF. CDR3 DNA: TGTGCCAGCCTGGGGACTAGCGGAAAAGAGACCCAGTACTTC. V and J are TRBV7-8 and TRBJ2-5, with 11 bases matching TRBD2. Per germline, CDR1 SGHVS and CDR2 FQNEAQ. J lost 3 bases, V lost 8 bases, and 5 bases had no gene match. The length of the CDR3 is 14 residues.

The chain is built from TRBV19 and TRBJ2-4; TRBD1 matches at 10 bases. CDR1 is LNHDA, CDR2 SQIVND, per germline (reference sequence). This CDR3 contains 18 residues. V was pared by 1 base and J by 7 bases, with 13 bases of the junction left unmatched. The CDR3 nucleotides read TGTGCCAGTAGTATAGTTTGGACAGGGGGGCAGGCAAGGAACATTCAGTACTTC. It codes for CASSIVWTGGQARNIQYF.

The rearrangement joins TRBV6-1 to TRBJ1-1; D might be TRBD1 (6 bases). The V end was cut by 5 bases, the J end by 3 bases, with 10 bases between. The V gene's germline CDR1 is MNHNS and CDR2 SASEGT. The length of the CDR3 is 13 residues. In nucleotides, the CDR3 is TGTGCCAGCAGTTCGGACAGCTACACTGAAGCTTTCTTT. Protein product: CASSSDSYTEAFF.

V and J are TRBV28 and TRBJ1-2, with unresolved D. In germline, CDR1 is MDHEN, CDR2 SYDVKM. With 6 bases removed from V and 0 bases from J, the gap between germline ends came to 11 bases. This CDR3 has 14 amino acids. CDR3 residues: CASRSAAPNYGYTF. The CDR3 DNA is TGTGCCAGCAGATCCGCGGCTCCTAACTATGGCTACACCTTC.

CDR3 in amino acids: CASGQGAGEQYF. DNA for the CDR3: TGTGCTTCGGGACAGGGGGCCGGAGAGCAGTACTTC. This chain links TRBV12-5 with TRBJ2-7; 12 positions agree with TRBD1. V was clipped by 11 bases and J by 7 bases; unmatched bases: 6. The length of the CDR3 is 12 residues. CDR1 and CDR2 (germline): LGHNT, FRNRAP.

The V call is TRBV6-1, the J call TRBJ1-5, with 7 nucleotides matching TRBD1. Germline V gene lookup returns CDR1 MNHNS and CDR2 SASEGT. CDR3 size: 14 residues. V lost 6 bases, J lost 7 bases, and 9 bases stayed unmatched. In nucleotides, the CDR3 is TGTGCCAGCAGAGTGCACAGGGGTAACCAGCCCCAGCATTTT. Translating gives CASRVHRGNQPQHF.

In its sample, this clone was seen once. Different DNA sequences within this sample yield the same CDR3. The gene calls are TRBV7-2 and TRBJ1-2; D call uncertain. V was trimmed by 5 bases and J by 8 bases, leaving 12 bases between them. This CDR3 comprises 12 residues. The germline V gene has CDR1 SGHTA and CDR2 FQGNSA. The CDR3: CASSPLSGGYTF. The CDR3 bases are TGTGCCAGCAGCCCGCTCAGCGGAGGCTACACCTTC.

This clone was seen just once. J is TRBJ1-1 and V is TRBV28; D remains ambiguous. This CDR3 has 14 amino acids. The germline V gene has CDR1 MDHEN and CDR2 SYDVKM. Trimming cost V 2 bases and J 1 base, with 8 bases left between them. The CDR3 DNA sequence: TGTGCCAGCAGTTTAGTGTGGCCGAACACTGAAGCTTTCTTT. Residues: CASSLVWPNTEAFF.

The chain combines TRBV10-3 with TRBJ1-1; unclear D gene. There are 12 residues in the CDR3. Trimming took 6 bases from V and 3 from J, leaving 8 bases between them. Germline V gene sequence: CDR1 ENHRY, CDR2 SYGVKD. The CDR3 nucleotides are TGTGCCATCAGCACGGTGGACACTGAAGCTTTCTTT. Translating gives CAISTVDTEAFF.

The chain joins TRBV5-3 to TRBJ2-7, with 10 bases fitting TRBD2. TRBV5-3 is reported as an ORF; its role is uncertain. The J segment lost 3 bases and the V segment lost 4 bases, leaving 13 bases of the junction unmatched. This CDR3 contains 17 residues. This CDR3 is CARSTPSQQREGYEQYF. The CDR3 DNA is TGTGCCAGAAGCACCCCATCCCAACAGCGGGAGGGCTACGAGCAGTACTTC.

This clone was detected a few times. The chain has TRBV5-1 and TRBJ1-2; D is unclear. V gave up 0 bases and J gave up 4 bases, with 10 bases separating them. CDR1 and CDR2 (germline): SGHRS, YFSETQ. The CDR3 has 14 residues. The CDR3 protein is CASSLAGVGYGYTF. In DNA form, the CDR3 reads TGCGCCAGCAGCTTGGCCGGGGTGGGCTATGGCTACACCTTC.

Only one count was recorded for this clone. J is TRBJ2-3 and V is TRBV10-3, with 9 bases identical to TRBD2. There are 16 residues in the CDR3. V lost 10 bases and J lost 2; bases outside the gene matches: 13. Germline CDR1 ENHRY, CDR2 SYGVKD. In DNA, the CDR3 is TGTGCCACACTGGGGGGCCAGCGGGGGGCCACAGATACGCAGTATTTT. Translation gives CATLGGQRGATDTQYF.

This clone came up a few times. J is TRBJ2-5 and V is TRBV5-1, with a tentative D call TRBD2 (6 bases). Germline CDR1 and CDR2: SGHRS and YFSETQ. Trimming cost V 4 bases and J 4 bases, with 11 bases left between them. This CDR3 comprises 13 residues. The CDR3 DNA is TGCGCCAGCAGCGGACGGAGGGGAGAGACCCAGTACTTC. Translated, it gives CASSGRRGETQYF.

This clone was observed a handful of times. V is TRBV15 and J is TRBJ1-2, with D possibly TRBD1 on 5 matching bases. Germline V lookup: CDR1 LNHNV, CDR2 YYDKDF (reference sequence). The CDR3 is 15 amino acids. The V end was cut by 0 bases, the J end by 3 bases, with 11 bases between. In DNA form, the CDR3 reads TGTGCCACCAGCAGAGAGGGGGGGGTAGACTATGGCTACACCTTC. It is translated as CATSREGGVDYGYTF.

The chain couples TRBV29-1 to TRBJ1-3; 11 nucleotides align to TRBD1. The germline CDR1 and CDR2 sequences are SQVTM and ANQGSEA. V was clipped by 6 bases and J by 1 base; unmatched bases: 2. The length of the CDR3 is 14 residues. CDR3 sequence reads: CSVGDRGSGNTIYF. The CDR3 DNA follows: TGCAGCGTAGGGGACAGGGGGTCTGGAAACACCATATATTTT.

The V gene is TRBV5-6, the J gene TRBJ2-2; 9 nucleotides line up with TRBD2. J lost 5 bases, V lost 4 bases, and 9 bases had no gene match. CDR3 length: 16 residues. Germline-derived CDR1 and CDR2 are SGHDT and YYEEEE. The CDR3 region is CASSRLAGVHTGELFF. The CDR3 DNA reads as TGTGCCAGCAGCCGTTTAGCGGGAGTTCATACCGGGGAGCTGTTTTTT.

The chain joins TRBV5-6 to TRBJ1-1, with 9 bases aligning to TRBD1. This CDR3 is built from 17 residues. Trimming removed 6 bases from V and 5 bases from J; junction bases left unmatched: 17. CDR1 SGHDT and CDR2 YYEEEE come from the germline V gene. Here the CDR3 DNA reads TGTGCCAGCACCTTAAGCCCGGGACAGGGTGCGTGGACTGAAGCTTTCTTT. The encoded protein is CASTLSPGQGAWTEAFF.

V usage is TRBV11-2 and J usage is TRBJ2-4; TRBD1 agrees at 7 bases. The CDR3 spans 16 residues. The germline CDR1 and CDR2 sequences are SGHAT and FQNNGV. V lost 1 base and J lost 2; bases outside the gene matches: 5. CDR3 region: CASSLVAGGPKNIQYF. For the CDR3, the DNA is TGTGCCAGCAGCTTAGTGGCAGGGGGTCCCAAAAACATTCAGTACTTC.

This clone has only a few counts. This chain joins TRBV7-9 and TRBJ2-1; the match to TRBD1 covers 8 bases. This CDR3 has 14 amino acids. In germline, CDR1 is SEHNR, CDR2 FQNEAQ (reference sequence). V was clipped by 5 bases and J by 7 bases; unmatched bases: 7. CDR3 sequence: CASSPRDRLNEQFF. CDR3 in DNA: TGTGCCAGCAGCCCCCGGGACAGGCTGAATGAGCAGTTCTTC.

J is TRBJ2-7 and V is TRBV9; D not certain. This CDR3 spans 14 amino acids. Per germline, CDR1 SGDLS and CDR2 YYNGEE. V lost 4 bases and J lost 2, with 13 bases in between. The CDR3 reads CASSSDPGTYEQYF. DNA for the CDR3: TGTGCCAGCAGCTCAGACCCAGGTACCTACGAGCAGTACTTC.

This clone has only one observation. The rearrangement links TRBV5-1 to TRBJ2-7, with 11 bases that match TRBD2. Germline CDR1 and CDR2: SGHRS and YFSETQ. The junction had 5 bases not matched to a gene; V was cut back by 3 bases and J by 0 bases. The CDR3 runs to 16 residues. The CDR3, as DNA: TGCGCCAGCAGCTCTGGACTAGCGGGCCCCTCCTACGAGCAGTACTTC. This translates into CASSSGLAGPSYEQYF. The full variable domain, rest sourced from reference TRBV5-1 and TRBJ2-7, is KAGVTQTPRYLIKTRGQQVTLSCSPISGHRSVSWYQQTPGQGLQFLFEYFSETQRNKGNFPGRFSGRQFSNSRSEMNVSTLELGDSALYLCASSSGLAGPSYEQYFGPGTRLTVT.